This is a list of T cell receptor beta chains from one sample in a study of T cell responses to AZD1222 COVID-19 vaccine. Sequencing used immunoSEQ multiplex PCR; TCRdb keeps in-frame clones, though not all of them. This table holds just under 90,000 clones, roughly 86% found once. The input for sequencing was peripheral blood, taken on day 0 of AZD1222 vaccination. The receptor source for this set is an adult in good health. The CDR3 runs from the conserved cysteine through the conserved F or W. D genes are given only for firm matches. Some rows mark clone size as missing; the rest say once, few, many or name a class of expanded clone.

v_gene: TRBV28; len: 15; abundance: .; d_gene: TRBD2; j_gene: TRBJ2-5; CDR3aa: CAVGTRLAGQETQYF; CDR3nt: TGTGCCGTGGGGACCCGACTAGCGGGGCAAGAGACCCAGTACTTC
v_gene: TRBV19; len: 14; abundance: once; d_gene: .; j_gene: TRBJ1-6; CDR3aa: CASSPGGGNSPLHF; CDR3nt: TGTGCCAGTAGCCCCGGGGGGGGAAATTCACCCCTCCACTTT
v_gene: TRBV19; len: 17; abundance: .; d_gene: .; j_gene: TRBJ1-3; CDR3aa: CASSMNIGRTSGNTIYF; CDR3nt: TGTGCCAGTAGTATGAATATCGGGAGGACCTCTGGAAACACCATATATTTT
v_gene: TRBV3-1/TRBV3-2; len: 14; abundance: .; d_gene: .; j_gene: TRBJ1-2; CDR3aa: CASSQEPPAYGYTF; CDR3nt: TGTGCCAGCAGCCAAGAGCCCCCGGCCTATGGCTACACCTTC
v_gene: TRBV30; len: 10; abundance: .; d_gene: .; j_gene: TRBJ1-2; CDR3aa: CAWLHYGYTF; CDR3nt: TGTGCCTGGTTGCACTATGGCTACACCTTC
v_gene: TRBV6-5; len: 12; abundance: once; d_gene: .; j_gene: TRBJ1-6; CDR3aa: CASMNVNSPLHF; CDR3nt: TGTGCCAGCATGAATGTAAATTCACCCCTCCACTTT
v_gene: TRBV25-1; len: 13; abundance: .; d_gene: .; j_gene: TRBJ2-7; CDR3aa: CASSKGDSYEQYF; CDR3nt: TGTGCCAGCAGCAAAGGGGACTCCTACGAGCAGTACTTC
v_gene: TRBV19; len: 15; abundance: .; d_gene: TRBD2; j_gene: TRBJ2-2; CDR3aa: CASSILAGPTGELFF; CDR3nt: TGTGCCAGTAGTATCTTAGCGGGACCCACCGGGGAGCTGTTTTTT
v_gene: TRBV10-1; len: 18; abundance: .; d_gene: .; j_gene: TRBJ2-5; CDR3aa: CASRIPPLDSALQETQYF; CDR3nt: TGCGCCAGCCGAATCCCGCCCTTGGACAGCGCCCTCCAAGAGACCCAGTACTTC
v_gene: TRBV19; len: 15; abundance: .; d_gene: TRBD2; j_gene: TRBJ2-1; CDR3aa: CASTPGLAGQGEQFF; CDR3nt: TGTGCCAGTACCCCGGGACTAGCGGGTCAGGGGGAGCAGTTCTTC
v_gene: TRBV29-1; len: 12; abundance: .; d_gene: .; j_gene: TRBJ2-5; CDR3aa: CSSRGYQETQYF; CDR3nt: TGCAGTTCCAGAGGATACCAAGAGACCCAGTACTTC
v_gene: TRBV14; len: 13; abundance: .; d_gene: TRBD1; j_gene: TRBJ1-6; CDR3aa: CASSPGGTGGLHF; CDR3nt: TGTGCCAGCAGCCCAGGGGGGACCGGGGGCCTCCACTTT
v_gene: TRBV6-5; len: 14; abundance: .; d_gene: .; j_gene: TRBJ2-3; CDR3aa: CASGGFRGTDTQYF; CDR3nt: TGTGCCAGCGGGGGGTTTAGGGGGACAGATACGCAGTATTTT
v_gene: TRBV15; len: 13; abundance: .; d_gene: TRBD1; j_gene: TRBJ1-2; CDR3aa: CATSTSPAEQGTF; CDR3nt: TGTGCCACCAGCACCTCCCCCGCGGAACAGGGGACCTTC
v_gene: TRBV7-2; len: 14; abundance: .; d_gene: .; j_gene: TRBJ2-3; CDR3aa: CASSLLADGDTQYF; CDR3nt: TGTGCCAGCAGCTTATTGGCGGACGGGGATACGCAGTATTTT
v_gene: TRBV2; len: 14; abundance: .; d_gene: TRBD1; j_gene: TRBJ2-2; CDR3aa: CASSEDRGQGELFF; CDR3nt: TGTGCCAGCAGTGAAGACAGGGGGCAAGGGGAGCTGTTTTTT
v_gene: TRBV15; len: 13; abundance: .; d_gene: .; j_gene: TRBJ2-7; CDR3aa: CATSRDKHYEQYF; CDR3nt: TGTGCCACCAGCAGAGATAAGCACTACGAGCAGTACTTC
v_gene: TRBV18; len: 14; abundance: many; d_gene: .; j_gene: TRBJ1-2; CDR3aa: CASSPLWGGDGYTF; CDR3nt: TGTGCCAGCTCACCCCTATGGGGGGGAGATGGCTACACCTTC
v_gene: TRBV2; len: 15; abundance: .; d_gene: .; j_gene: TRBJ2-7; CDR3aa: CASSELGAATYEQYF; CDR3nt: TGTGCCAGCAGTGAACTGGGGGCAGCTACTTACGAGCAGTACTTC
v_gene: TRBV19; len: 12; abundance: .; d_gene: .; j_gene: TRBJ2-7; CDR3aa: CASSSQGREQYF; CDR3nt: TGTGCCAGTAGTTCACAGGGCAGGGAGCAGTACTTC
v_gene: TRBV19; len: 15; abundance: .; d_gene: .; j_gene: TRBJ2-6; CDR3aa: CASSIQDSGANVLTF; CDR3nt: TGTGCCAGTAGTATACAGGACTCTGGGGCCAACGTCCTGACTTTC
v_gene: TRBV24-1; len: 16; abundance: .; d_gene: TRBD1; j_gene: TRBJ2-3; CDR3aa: CATSAPEGQEWDTQYF; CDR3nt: TGTGCCACCAGTGCCCCCGAGGGACAGGAATGGGATACGCAGTATTTT
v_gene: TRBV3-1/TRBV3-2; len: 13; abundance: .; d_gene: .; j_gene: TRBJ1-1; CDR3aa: CASSLTGGTEAFF; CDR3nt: TGTGCCAGCAGCCTCACGGGAGGCACTGAAGCTTTCTTT
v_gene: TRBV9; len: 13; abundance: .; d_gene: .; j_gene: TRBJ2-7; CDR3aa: CASSVGTRGEQYF; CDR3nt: TGTGCCAGCAGCGTAGGAACACGTGGGGAGCAGTACTTC
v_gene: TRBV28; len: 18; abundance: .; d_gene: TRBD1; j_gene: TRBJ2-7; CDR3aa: CASSQKTLRGQPTYEQYF; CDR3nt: TGTGCCAGCAGTCAAAAAACCCTCAGGGGGCAACCTACCTACGAGCAGTACTTC
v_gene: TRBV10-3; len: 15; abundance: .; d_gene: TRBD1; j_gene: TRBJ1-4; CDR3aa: CAIGQGDLANEKLFF; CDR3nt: TGTGCCATCGGACAGGGTGATCTAGCTAATGAAAAACTGTTTTTT
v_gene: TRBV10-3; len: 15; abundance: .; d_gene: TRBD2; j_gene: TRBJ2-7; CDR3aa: CAISPAVAGLYEQYF; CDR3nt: TGTGCCATCAGTCCGGCGGTAGCGGGACTCTACGAGCAGTACTTC
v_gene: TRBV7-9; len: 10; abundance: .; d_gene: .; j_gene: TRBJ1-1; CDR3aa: CATSGSQPAF; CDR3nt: TGTGCCACCTCCGGGAGCCAGCCAGCCTTT
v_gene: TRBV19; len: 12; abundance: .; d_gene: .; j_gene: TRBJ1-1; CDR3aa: CASSRRGSEAFF; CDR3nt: TGTGCCAGTAGTAGGAGGGGCAGTGAAGCTTTCTTT
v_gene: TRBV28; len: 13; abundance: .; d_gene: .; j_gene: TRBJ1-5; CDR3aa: CASSLPKTGPQHF; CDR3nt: TGTGCCAGCAGTTTACCCAAAACAGGGCCCCAGCATTTT
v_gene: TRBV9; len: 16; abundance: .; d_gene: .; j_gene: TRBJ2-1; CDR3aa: CASSVDPGGVYNEQFF; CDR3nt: TGTGCCAGCAGCGTAGACCCGGGTGGGGTATACAATGAGCAGTTCTTC
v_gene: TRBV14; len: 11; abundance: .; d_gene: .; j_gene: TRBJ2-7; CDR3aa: CASSQVYEQYF; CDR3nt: TGTGCCAGCAGCCAAGTCTACGAGCAGTACTTC
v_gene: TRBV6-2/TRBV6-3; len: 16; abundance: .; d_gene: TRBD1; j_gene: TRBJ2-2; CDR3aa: CASSYLGTDLTGELFF; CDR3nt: TGTGCCAGCAGTTACCTCGGGACAGACTTAACCGGGGAGCTGTTTTTT
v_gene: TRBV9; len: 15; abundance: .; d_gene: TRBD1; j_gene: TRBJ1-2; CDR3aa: CASSVEGQGPYGYTF; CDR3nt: TGTGCCAGCAGCGTCGAGGGACAGGGACCCTATGGCTACACCTTC
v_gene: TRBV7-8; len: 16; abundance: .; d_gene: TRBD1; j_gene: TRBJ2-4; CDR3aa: CASSLRDRGAKNIQYF; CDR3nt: TGTGCCAGCAGCCTCCGGGACAGGGGAGCCAAAAACATTCAGTACTTC
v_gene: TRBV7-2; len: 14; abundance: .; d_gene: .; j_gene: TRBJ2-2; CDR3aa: CASSSGLGTGELFF; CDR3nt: TGTGCCAGCAGCTCCGGACTGGGAACCGGGGAGCTGTTTTTT
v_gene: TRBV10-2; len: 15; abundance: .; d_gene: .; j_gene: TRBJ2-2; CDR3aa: CASSERDLNTGELFF; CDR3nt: TGCGCCAGCAGTGAGCGGGACCTGAACACCGGGGAGCTGTTTTTT
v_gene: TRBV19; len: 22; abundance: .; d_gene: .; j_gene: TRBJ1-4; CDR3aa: CASSIDPYLAPGGGRTNEKLFF; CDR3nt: TGTGCCAGTAGTATAGACCCATACTTAGCACCGGGGGGGGGAAGAACTAATGAAAAACTGTTTTTT
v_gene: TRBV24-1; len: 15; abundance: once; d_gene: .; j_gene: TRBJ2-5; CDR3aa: CATSDPHRVGETQYF; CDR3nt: TGTGCCACCAGTGACCCTCACAGGGTGGGGGAGACCCAGTACTTC
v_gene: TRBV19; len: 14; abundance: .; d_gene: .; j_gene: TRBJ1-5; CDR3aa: CASRTDTSNQPQHF; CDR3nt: TGTGCCAGCAGGACAGATACTAGCAATCAGCCCCAGCATTTT
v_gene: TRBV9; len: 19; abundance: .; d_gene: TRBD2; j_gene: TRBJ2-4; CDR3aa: CASSVLRREGVESKNIQYF; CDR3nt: TGTGCCAGCAGCGTATTGCGGCGGGAGGGGGTCGAATCCAAAAACATTCAGTACTTC
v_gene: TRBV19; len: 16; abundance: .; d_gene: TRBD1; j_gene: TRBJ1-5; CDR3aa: CASSTWTGMGNQPQHF; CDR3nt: TGTGCCAGTAGTACTTGGACAGGGATGGGCAATCAGCCCCAGCATTTT
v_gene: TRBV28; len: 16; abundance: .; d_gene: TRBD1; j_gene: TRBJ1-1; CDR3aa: CASSLGQGAGNTEAFF; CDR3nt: TGTGCCAGCAGTCTAGGACAGGGGGCGGGGAACACTGAAGCTTTCTTT
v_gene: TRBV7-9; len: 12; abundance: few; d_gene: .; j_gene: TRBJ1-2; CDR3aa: CASSLTGHGYTF; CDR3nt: TGTGCCAGCAGCTTAACAGGACATGGCTACACCTTC
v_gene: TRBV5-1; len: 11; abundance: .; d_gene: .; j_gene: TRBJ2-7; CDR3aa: CASSNGYEQYF; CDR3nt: TGCGCCAGCAGTAACGGCTACGAGCAGTACTTC
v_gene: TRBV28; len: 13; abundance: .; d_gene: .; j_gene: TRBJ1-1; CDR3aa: CASSDYLNTEAFF; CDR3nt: TGTGCCAGCTCGGACTACTTGAACACTGAAGCTTTCTTT
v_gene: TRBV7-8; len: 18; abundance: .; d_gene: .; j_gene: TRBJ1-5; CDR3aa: CASSPQTGGTLSNQPQHF; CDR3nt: TGTGCCAGCAGCCCCCAAACGGGAGGGACACTTAGCAATCAGCCCCAGCATTTT
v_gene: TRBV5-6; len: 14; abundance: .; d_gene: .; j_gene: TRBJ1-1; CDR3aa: CASSLWGTNTEAFF; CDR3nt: TGTGCCAGCAGCTTGTGGGGGACGAACACTGAAGCTTTCTTT
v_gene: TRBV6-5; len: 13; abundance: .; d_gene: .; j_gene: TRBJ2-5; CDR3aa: CASRMDGAWAQYF; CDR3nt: TGTGCCAGCAGGATGGACGGAGCTTGGGCCCAGTACTTC
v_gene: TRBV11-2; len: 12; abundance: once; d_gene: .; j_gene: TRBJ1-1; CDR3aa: CASSLADSEAFF; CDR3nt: TGTGCCAGCAGCTTAGCGGACTCTGAAGCTTTCTTT